This record looks at one T cell receptor beta chain sequence and its context. What it recognizes is unknown. These data originate in a study of blood T cells in healthy people across ages. Study observations and caveats: Using unsorted PBMCs precluded a conclusive naive versus antigen-experienced comparison.

The V end lost 0 bases, the J end lost 3 bases, and 12 bases lay between the germline ends. The germline gives CDR1 LGHDT, CDR2 YNNKEL (reference sequence). This CDR3 is built from 15 residues. The second PCR ran about 6 to 12 cycles with a sample-barcoded 5' primer and J-beta primers. MiXCR was run by TCRdb on the 5' RACE reads, yielding one entry per CDR3 protein. The repertoire includes approximately 850,000 distinct CDR3 sequences, around 42% of them detected once, and nearly 20% sits in the top ten. The sequence was collected from a man aged 55 to 70 in good health. Sequences were obtained from blood. The chain uses TRBV3-1 and TRBJ2-7; no clear D. CDR3: CASSQEVTPYYEQYF. DNA of the CDR3: TGTGCCAGCAGCCAAGAGGTGACACCTTACTACGAGCAGTACTTC.